This passage covers 2 T cell receptor beta chains from one sample sequenced in a study of Ad26.COV2.S vaccination and SARS-CoV-2 variants (dated by TCRdb to 2020 to 2023). In the paper's terms, the treatment or condition label means: approximately 18 received Ad26.COV2.S at low or high dose, single or two shots; several received placebo; per-sample allocation not given. For vaccine and placebo recipients, the sequenced repertoires came from samples collected on day 63 after the first injection. The receptor library was made with the immunoSEQ multiplex PCR assay. TCRdb stores this immuneACCESS table with in-frame sequences only. Part of the clones is absent; in the studies checked, under half of the shortfall reflects unresolved V genes, and no reason is known for the rest. In all, the sample holds about 320,000 clones, and around 90% of those were seen once. The ten most abundant clones make up 5.5% of the sample.

This material consisted of peripheral blood, taken in a trial of Ad26.COV2.S vaccine versus placebo. The receptors were sampled from a person aged 18-65 years who received the Ad26.COV2.S COVID-19 vaccine or a placebo.

This chain connects TRBV6-5 to TRBJ1-1, with TRBD1 matching over 7 bases. Trimming removed 8 bases from V and 5 bases from J; junction bases left unmatched: 8. Germline values: CDR1 MNHEY, CDR2 SVGAGI. The CDR3 sequence is 13 residues long. The CDR3 bases are TGTGCCAGCGGCGACAGGGTGGGTACTGAAGCTTTCTTT. Its protein is CASGDRVGTEAFF.

This chain joins TRBV6-4 and TRBJ2-3, with D uncertain. The CDR3 consists of 14 residues. V dropped 5 bases and J dropped 0 bases, with 9 bases sitting between them. Germline CDR1 is MRHNA and CDR2 is SNTAGT. This CDR3 reads CASSSDTSTDTQYF. DNA of the CDR3: TGTGCCAGCAGTTCGGATACTAGCACAGATACGCAGTATTTT.